This is a list of T cell receptor beta chains from one sample in a study of radiation and T cells in renal cell carcinoma. TCRdb keeps only in-frame clones here, not all; method: immunoSEQ multiplex PCR. The sample lists 100,000 to 150,000 clones; 65% to 85% were seen once. The starting material was blood, obtained from a patient whose treatment included radiotherapy and nephrectomy. All receptors derive from a man in his fifties or sixties with renal cell carcinoma. The CDR3 runs from the conserved cysteine through the conserved F or W. A D gene is named only where the DNA matches it firmly. For some rows the clone size is stated as once, few or many, or as a class when expanded; others skip it.

CASSLGAGEQFF TRBJ2-1 TRBV11-2 . .
CASSLPTAGGPEGEQFF TRBJ2-1 TRBV5-1 . TRBD2
CASSRTRGTDTQYF TRBJ2-3 TRBV4-2 . .
CASSTQGGNQPQHF TRBJ1-5 TRBV19 . TRBD1
CASRLGRAASHNEQFF TRBJ2-1 TRBV27 . .
CASSLATGGLNEQFF TRBJ2-1 TRBV7-9 . .
CATLDFPSSGNTIYF TRBJ1-3 TRBV19 . .
CASMVGSYEQYF TRBJ2-7 TRBV28 . .
CASSEWDRSYEQYF TRBJ2-7 TRBV6-1 . TRBD1
CASSNPGERTDTQYF TRBJ2-3 TRBV7-9 . .
CASSPETGGYTF TRBJ1-2 TRBV9 . .
CASSRGQLGWPQHF TRBJ1-5 TRBV6-1 . .
CAWSVAGDSYEQYF . TRBV30 once .
CAWSVRSYNSPLHF TRBJ1-6 TRBV30 . .
CASSRSGEGNEQFF TRBJ2-1 TRBV4-2 . TRBD2
CASSSSPGAQYF TRBJ2-3 TRBV9 . .
CSVSGTASSYEQYF TRBJ2-7 TRBV29-1 . .
CASRSAVGTEAFF TRBJ1-1 TRBV10-1 . .
CASMEMGNQPQHF TRBJ1-5 TRBV2 . .
CASRGTSGTNEQFF TRBJ2-1 TRBV2 . TRBD2
CASSPLGGRSYYEQYF TRBJ2-7 TRBV11-2 . .
CASSVNRGFYGYTF TRBJ1-2 TRBV9 . .
CASSEGAGLYNEQFF TRBJ2-1 TRBV2 . .
CASSRTVSTDTQYF TRBJ2-3 TRBV2 . .
CARRPLRRLGNQPQHF TRBJ1-5 TRBV5-1 . .
CASSLEGNEQYF TRBJ2-7 TRBV27 . .
CASSEGTSGYEQYF TRBJ2-7 TRBV2 . TRBD2
CASSPMSAAMAYEQYF TRBJ2-7 TRBV7-9 . .
CASSQAGGASETQYF TRBJ2-5 TRBV4-2 . TRBD2
CASSSGQTYNEQFF TRBJ2-1 TRBV6-5 few .
CASSRWGGGWTGELFF TRBJ2-2 TRBV7-9 . TRBD2
CASSPGTSGGETQYF TRBJ2-5 TRBV5-4 . TRBD2
CSARSAETQYF TRBJ2-5 TRBV20-1 . .
CAWSGLAGTSFIDSMNTEAFF TRBJ1-1 TRBV30 few .
CASSFVGGFDEQFF TRBJ2-1 TRBV27 . .
CALTVQGKSGNTIYF TRBJ1-3 TRBV7-9 . TRBD1
CASRNSGTGNEQFF TRBJ2-1 TRBV4-2 . TRBD1
CASSSVAAQETQYF TRBJ2-5 TRBV5-6 . .
CAWSNTRDRGYEQYF TRBJ2-7 TRBV30 . TRBD1
CASSRPEAEQYF TRBJ2-7 TRBV5-4 . .
CASSEWEGASYGYTF TRBJ1-2 TRBV25-1 . TRBD1
CASSSRAQGDTQYF TRBJ2-3 TRBV5-1 once .
CASKWTQSSEQYF TRBJ2-7 TRBV2 . .
CASSLGEGGEQFF TRBJ2-1 TRBV7-8 . TRBD2